The TCR beta chain described here comes from a study of blood T cell repertoires in COVID-19. The overall study: COVID-19 samples from acute and convalescent phases originated in the United States, Italy and Spain. PBMCs, B-cell-depleted T cells, or T cells provided the cDNA or gDNA that made up the material.

Sequencing used immunoSEQ multiplex PCR; TCRdb keeps in-frame clones, though not all of them. The repertoire holds 250,000 to 300,000 clones, with around four fifths as singletons. Clinical histories supplied by participants themselves formed the basis of cohort assignment. Trimming removed 3 bases from V and 3 bases from J; junction bases left unmatched: 6. The germline gives CDR1 SGHRS, CDR2 YFSETQ. This CDR3 comprises 16 residues. The sequenced sample was PBMCs or T cells enriched from blood (not recorded which). The origin of this receptor is a man in his thirties or forties with acute COVID-19. This rearrangement joins TRBV5-1 to TRBJ1-4; 9 bases agree with TRBD1. The DNA for the CDR3 is TGCGCCAGCAGCTCAAACGGACAGGGGCCTAATGAAAAACTGTTTTTT. Protein: CASSSNGQGPNEKLFF.